The rows below give T cell receptor beta chains drawn from one sample of a study of regulatory T cells in long-lasting Graves disease. TCRdb recomputed calls from the multiplex PCR reads with MiXCR, one row per CDR3 protein. The sample lists some 370,000 distinct CDR3 sequences; 10% to 15% were seen once. These same data were also listed under a study on T cells in Graves' hyperthyroidism and ophthalmopathy.

Sequenced material: peripheral blood mononuclear cells (PBMCs), taken at new diagnosis, from a patient treated with antithyroid drugs. All receptors derive from a woman aged 18-30 years with Graves disease. Each CDR3 is given with its conserved first and last residue. Fields, in order: clone size, D gene, V gene, J gene, CDR3 protein, CDR3 DNA. D genes are given only for firm matches. Where a row states a size, it is once, few, many or the class of an expanded clone; other rows omit it.

clone size: many; D gene: TRBD2; V gene: TRBV3-1; J gene: TRBJ2-5; CDR3 protein: CASSQAVRSGVLQETQYF; CDR3 DNA: TGTGCCAGCAGCCAAGCAGTTCGTAGCGGGGTCCTTCAAGAGACCCAGTACTTC
clone size: many; D gene: -; V gene: TRBV2; J gene: TRBJ2-3; CDR3 protein: CASSARAARPDTQYF; CDR3 DNA: TGTGCCAGCAGTGCCCGGGCGGCCCGACCAGATACGCAGTATTTT
clone size: few; D gene: -; V gene: TRBV19; J gene: TRBJ1-2; CDR3 protein: CASSTAGPANYGYTF; CDR3 DNA: TGTGCCAGTAGTACGGCTGGGCCGGCTAACTATGGCTACACCTTC
clone size: many; D gene: TRBD2; V gene: TRBV28; J gene: TRBJ2-1; CDR3 protein: CASSSSLLNVAGGRYNEQFF; CDR3 DNA: TGTGCCAGCAGTTCCTCACTCCTAAACGTAGCGGGAGGGCGGTACAATGAGCAGTTCTTC
clone size: few; D gene: TRBD1; V gene: TRBV6-5; J gene: TRBJ2-7; CDR3 protein: CASSYSGTGYEQYF; CDR3 DNA: TGTGCCAGCAGTTACTCCGGGACAGGATACGAGCAGTACTTC
clone size: -; D gene: -; V gene: TRBV24-1; J gene: TRBJ2-2; CDR3 protein: CATGTGVTPGEPFF; CDR3 DNA: TGTGCCACCGGGACGGGAGTAACGCCCGGGGAGCCGTTTTTT
clone size: many; D gene: -; V gene: TRBV7-2; J gene: TRBJ1-1; CDR3 protein: CASSLMGWQGDTEAFF; CDR3 DNA: TGTGCCAGCAGCTTAATGGGTTGGCAGGGCGACACTGAAGCTTTCTTT
clone size: many; D gene: -; V gene: TRBV29-1; J gene: TRBJ2-1; CDR3 protein: CSLFGDLRGNEQFF; CDR3 DNA: TGCAGCCTTTTCGGTGACCTAAGGGGCAATGAGCAGTTCTTC
clone size: many; D gene: -; V gene: TRBV12-3/TRBV12-4; J gene: TRBJ1-5; CDR3 protein: CASSSGYSNQPQHF; CDR3 DNA: TGTGCCAGCAGTTCTGGATATAGCAATCAGCCCCAGCATTTT
clone size: many; D gene: -; V gene: TRBV7-2; J gene: TRBJ1-2; CDR3 protein: CASSLRANYGYTF; CDR3 DNA: TGTGCCAGCAGCCTCAGGGCTAACTATGGCTACACCTTC
clone size: few; D gene: -; V gene: TRBV5-4; J gene: TRBJ1-2; CDR3 protein: CASSPEAGDGYTF; CDR3 DNA: TGTGCCAGCAGCCCGGAGGCGGGGGATGGCTACACCTTC
clone size: many; D gene: -; V gene: TRBV5-1; J gene: TRBJ2-1; CDR3 protein: CASSLEYYNEQFF; CDR3 DNA: TGCGCCAGCAGCTTGGAGTACTACAATGAGCAGTTCTTC
clone size: -; D gene: -; V gene: TRBV6-5; J gene: TRBJ1-6; CDR3 protein: CASSFGSSYNSPLHF; CDR3 DNA: TGTGCCAGCAGTTTTGGAAGTTCCTATAATTCACCCCTCCACTTT
clone size: many; D gene: TRBD1; V gene: TRBV6-5; J gene: TRBJ1-1; CDR3 protein: CASSFTRQGWAFF; CDR3 DNA: TGTGCCAGCAGTTTCACACGACAGGGTTGGGCTTTCTTT
clone size: -; D gene: -; V gene: TRBV11-2; J gene: TRBJ2-7; CDR3 protein: CASSPEGGHSYEQYF; CDR3 DNA: TGTGCCAGCAGCCCCGAGGGGGGACACAGCTACGAGCAGTACTTC
clone size: many; D gene: -; V gene: TRBV5-1; J gene: TRBJ2-3; CDR3 protein: CASSLYASPTDTQYF; CDR3 DNA: TGTGCCAGCAGCTTGTACGCAAGCCCCACAGATACGCAGTATTTT
clone size: few; D gene: -; V gene: TRBV7-7; J gene: TRBJ2-2; CDR3 protein: CASSLEEARTGELFF; CDR3 DNA: TGTGCTAGCAGCTTGGAGGAGGCTCGGACCGGGGAGCTGTTTTTT
clone size: many; D gene: TRBD2; V gene: TRBV11-2; J gene: TRBJ2-1; CDR3 protein: CASSLVAGESISYNEQFF; CDR3 DNA: TGTGCCAGCAGCTTGGTAGCGGGGGAGTCTATCTCCTACAATGAGCAGTTCTTC
clone size: many; D gene: -; V gene: TRBV3-1; J gene: TRBJ2-1; CDR3 protein: CASSQRGLYDNEQFF; CDR3 DNA: TGTGCCAGCAGCCAAAGAGGACTCTACGACAATGAGCAGTTCTTC
clone size: many; D gene: -; V gene: TRBV5-1; J gene: TRBJ1-1; CDR3 protein: CASSRTVLNTEAFF; CDR3 DNA: TGCGCCAGCAGCAGGACAGTTCTGAACACTGAAGCTTTCTTT
clone size: many; D gene: TRBD1; V gene: TRBV28; J gene: TRBJ1-2; CDR3 protein: CASTGGQFYGYTF; CDR3 DNA: TGTGCCAGCACCGGGGGACAGTTCTATGGCTACACCTTC
clone size: many; D gene: -; V gene: TRBV6-2/TRBV6-3; J gene: TRBJ2-1; CDR3 protein: CASSYSGVSYNEQFF; CDR3 DNA: TGTGCCAGCAGTTACTCGGGAGTTTCCTACAATGAGCAGTTCTTC
clone size: many; D gene: -; V gene: TRBV29-1; J gene: TRBJ1-2; CDR3 protein: CSVESGPGNGYTF; CDR3 DNA: TGCAGCGTTGAGTCCGGCCCCGGCAATGGCTACACCTTC
clone size: few; D gene: -; V gene: TRBV4-1; J gene: TRBJ1-1; CDR3 protein: CASSQGPMGNTEAFF; CDR3 DNA: TGCGCCAGCAGCCAAGGACCCATGGGAAACACTGAAGCTTTCTTT
clone size: many; D gene: -; V gene: TRBV5-1; J gene: TRBJ1-1; CDR3 protein: CASSNRAGTEAFF; CDR3 DNA: TGCGCCAGCAGCAACCGGGCTGGCACTGAAGCTTTCTTT
clone size: many; D gene: -; V gene: TRBV20-1; J gene: TRBJ2-1; CDR3 protein: CSAVRQANEQFF; CDR3 DNA: TGCAGTGCCGTCAGACAGGCCAACGAGCAGTTCTTC
clone size: few; D gene: TRBD1; V gene: TRBV15; J gene: TRBJ2-7; CDR3 protein: CATSTWTGASSEQYF; CDR3 DNA: TGTGCCACCAGCACCTGGACAGGGGCTTCATCCGAGCAGTACTTC
clone size: many; D gene: TRBD1; V gene: TRBV20-1; J gene: TRBJ2-3; CDR3 protein: CSAEGQTDTQYF; CDR3 DNA: TGCAGTGCTGAGGGACAGACAGATACGCAGTATTTT
clone size: many; D gene: TRBD1; V gene: TRBV19; J gene: TRBJ1-5; CDR3 protein: CASSIRTGISQPQHF; CDR3 DNA: TGTGCCAGTAGTATCAGGACAGGGATTAGTCAGCCCCAGCATTTT
clone size: many; D gene: TRBD1; V gene: TRBV28; J gene: TRBJ1-5; CDR3 protein: CASRPTGRHLTQHF; CDR3 DNA: TGTGCCAGCAGACCGACAGGGAGACATTTGACCCAGCATTTT
clone size: few; D gene: TRBD2; V gene: TRBV20-1; J gene: TRBJ2-3; CDR3 protein: CSASGAGEIDTQYF; CDR3 DNA: TGCAGTGCTAGCGGCGCGGGGGAAATAGATACGCAGTATTTT
clone size: many; D gene: -; V gene: TRBV11-2; J gene: TRBJ2-1; CDR3 protein: CASSFKRYNEQFF; CDR3 DNA: TGTGCCAGCAGCTTCAAGCGGTACAATGAGCAGTTCTTC
clone size: many; D gene: TRBD1; V gene: TRBV27; J gene: TRBJ1-1; CDR3 protein: CASSLDRVRRDTEAFF; CDR3 DNA: TGTGCCAGCAGTTTAGACAGGGTAAGAAGGGACACTGAAGCTTTCTTT
clone size: -; D gene: -; V gene: TRBV7-9; J gene: TRBJ2-1; CDR3 protein: CANSLGSSYNEQFF; CDR3 DNA: TGTGCCAACAGCTTAGGCAGCTCCTACAATGAGCAGTTCTTC
clone size: -; D gene: -; V gene: TRBV27; J gene: TRBJ2-6; CDR3 protein: CASRPYGLSGANVLTF; CDR3 DNA: TGTGCCAGCAGACCCTACGGCCTCTCTGGGGCCAACGTCCTGACTTTC
clone size: many; D gene: -; V gene: TRBV11-2; J gene: TRBJ2-7; CDR3 protein: CASSWGGIEQYF; CDR3 DNA: TGTGCCAGCAGCTGGGGCGGGATCGAGCAGTACTTC
clone size: few; D gene: -; V gene: TRBV20-1; J gene: TRBJ2-5; CDR3 protein: CSARAERIGKETQYF; CDR3 DNA: TGCAGTGCTAGAGCGGAGCGGATAGGCAAGGAGACCCAGTACTTC
clone size: many; D gene: -; V gene: TRBV2; J gene: TRBJ2-7; CDR3 protein: CASTVTFYEQYF; CDR3 DNA: TGTGCCAGCACGGTTACCTTCTACGAGCAGTACTTC
clone size: few; D gene: -; V gene: TRBV24-1; J gene: TRBJ2-1; CDR3 protein: CATSDPGGNEQFF; CDR3 DNA: TGTGCCACCAGTGACCCCGGGGGCAATGAGCAGTTCTTC
clone size: few; D gene: -; V gene: TRBV19; J gene: TRBJ1-5; CDR3 protein: CASSIGQIDQPQHF; CDR3 DNA: TGTGCCAGTAGTATAGGCCAGATAGATCAGCCCCAGCATTTT
clone size: -; D gene: TRBD1; V gene: TRBV5-1; J gene: TRBJ2-1; CDR3 protein: CASSFRGPDFYEQFF; CDR3 DNA: TGCGCCAGCAGCTTCAGGGGGCCAGATTTCTACGAGCAGTTCTTC
clone size: few; D gene: -; V gene: TRBV6-1; J gene: TRBJ1-5; CDR3 protein: CASSEWQGVQPQHF; CDR3 DNA: TGTGCCAGCAGCGAGTGGCAGGGTGTTCAGCCCCAGCATTTT
clone size: -; D gene: -; V gene: TRBV7-3; J gene: TRBJ2-1; CDR3 protein: CASSTMQGGGSYNEQFF; CDR3 DNA: TGTGCCAGCAGCACGATGCAGGGTGGCGGTTCCTACAATGAGCAGTTCTTC
clone size: -; D gene: -; V gene: TRBV5-6; J gene: TRBJ1-5; CDR3 protein: CASSSNRESNQPQHF; CDR3 DNA: TGTGCCAGCAGCTCGAACAGGGAGAGCAATCAGCCCCAGCATTTT
clone size: -; D gene: TRBD1; V gene: TRBV24-1; J gene: TRBJ2-1; CDR3 protein: CATSSTGGNEQFF; CDR3 DNA: TGTGCCACCAGTTCGACAGGGGGCAATGAGCAGTTCTTC
clone size: few; D gene: TRBD1; V gene: TRBV5-6; J gene: TRBJ2-5; CDR3 protein: CASSLRQGSETQYF; CDR3 DNA: TGTGCCAGCAGCTTGAGACAGGGGTCTGAGACCCAGTACTTC
clone size: few; D gene: -; V gene: TRBV10-3; J gene: TRBJ1-5; CDR3 protein: CAVRGHRDDQPQHF; CDR3 DNA: TGTGCCGTCCGAGGGCACCGGGACGATCAGCCCCAGCATTTT
clone size: many; D gene: -; V gene: TRBV4-3; J gene: TRBJ2-2; CDR3 protein: CASSQATGIGELFF; CDR3 DNA: TGCGCCAGCAGCCAAGCTACCGGCATCGGGGAGCTGTTTTTT
clone size: -; D gene: -; V gene: TRBV12-3/TRBV12-4; J gene: TRBJ2-3; CDR3 protein: CASSFDSRSTDTQYF; CDR3 DNA: TGTGCCAGCAGTTTTGACAGCAGAAGCACAGATACGCAGTATTTT
clone size: -; D gene: TRBD1; V gene: TRBV24-1; J gene: TRBJ2-7; CDR3 protein: CATSDWTGGAYEQYF; CDR3 DNA: TGTGCCACCAGTGATTGGACAGGGGGGGCCTACGAGCAGTACTTC
clone size: many; D gene: -; V gene: TRBV6-1; J gene: TRBJ2-5; CDR3 protein: CASSRSREETQYF; CDR3 DNA: TGTGCCAGCAGTCGGAGTAGGGAAGAGACCCAGTACTTC
clone size: many; D gene: -; V gene: TRBV3-1; J gene: TRBJ2-5; CDR3 protein: CASSQEGAETQYF; CDR3 DNA: TGTGCCAGCAGCCAGGAGGGCGCAGAGACCCAGTACTTC
clone size: -; D gene: TRBD1; V gene: TRBV6-1; J gene: TRBJ2-6; CDR3 protein: CASRKGQGLHGANVLTF; CDR3 DNA: TGTGCCAGCAGGAAAGGACAGGGGCTGCATGGGGCCAACGTCCTGACTTTC
clone size: -; D gene: -; V gene: TRBV28; J gene: TRBJ2-6; CDR3 protein: CASSLPGLSSGANVLTF; CDR3 DNA: TGTGCCAGCAGTTTACCAGGTTTGAGCTCTGGGGCCAACGTCCTGACTTTC
clone size: -; D gene: TRBD1; V gene: TRBV4-3; J gene: TRBJ1-3; CDR3 protein: CASSRQGAGNTIYF; CDR3 DNA: TGCGCCAGCAGCCGACAGGGGGCTGGAAACACCATATATTTT
clone size: many; D gene: -; V gene: TRBV28; J gene: TRBJ1-1; CDR3 protein: CASSLVENRPEAFF; CDR3 DNA: TGTGCCAGCAGTTTAGTGGAGAATCGACCTGAAGCTTTCTTT